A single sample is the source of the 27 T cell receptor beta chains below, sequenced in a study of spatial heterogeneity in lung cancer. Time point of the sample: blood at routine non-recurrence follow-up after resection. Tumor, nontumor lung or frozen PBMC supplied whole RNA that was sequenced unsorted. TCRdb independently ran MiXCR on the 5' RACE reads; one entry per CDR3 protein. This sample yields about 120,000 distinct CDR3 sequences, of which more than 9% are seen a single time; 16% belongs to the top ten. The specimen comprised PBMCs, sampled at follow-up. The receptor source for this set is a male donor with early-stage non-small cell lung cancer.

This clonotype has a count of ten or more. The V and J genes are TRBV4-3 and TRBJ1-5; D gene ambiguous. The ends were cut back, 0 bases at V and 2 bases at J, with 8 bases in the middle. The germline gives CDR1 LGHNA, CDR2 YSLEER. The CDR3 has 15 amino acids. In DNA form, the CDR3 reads TGCGCCAGCAGCCAAGATCGGAGCGGCAATCAGCCCCAGCATTTT. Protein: CASSQDRSGNQPQHF.

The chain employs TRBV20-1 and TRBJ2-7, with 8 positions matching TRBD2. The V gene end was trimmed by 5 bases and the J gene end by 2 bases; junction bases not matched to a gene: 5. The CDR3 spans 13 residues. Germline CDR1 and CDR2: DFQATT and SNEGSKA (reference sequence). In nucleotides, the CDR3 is TGCAGTGCTTTGCGGGGGGCCCCCTACGAGCAGTACTTC. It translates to CSALRGAPYEQYF.

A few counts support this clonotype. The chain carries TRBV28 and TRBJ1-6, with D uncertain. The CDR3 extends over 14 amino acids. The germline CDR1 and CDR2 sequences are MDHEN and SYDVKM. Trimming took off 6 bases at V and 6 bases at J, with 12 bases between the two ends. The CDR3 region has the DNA TGTGCCAGCAGGTTCCTCGGCGGTAATTCACCCCTCCACTTT. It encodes CASRFLGGNSPLHF.

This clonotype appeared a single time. Here the CDR3 DNA reads TGTGCCAGCGGACAGTTTAACAATCAGCCCCAGCATTTT. Encoded protein: CASGQFNNQPQHF. V usage is TRBV6-5 and J usage is TRBJ1-5; perhaps TRBD1 as D (6 bases). The CDR3 is made up of 13 amino acids. CDR1 and CDR2 (germline): MNHEY, SVGAGI. V lost 8 bases and J 3 bases, leaving 11 bases between the germline ends.

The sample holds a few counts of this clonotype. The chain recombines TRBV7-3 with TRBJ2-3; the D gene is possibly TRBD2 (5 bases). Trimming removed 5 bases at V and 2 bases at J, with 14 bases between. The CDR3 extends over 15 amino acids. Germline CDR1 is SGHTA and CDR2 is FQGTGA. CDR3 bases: TGTGCCAGCAGCCCTTGGGCGGGCTTCACAGATACGCAGTATTTT. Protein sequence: CASSPWAGFTDTQYF.

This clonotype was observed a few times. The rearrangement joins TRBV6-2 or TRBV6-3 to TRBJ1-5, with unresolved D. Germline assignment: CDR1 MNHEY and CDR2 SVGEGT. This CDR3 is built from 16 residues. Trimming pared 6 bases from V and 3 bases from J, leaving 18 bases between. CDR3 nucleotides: TGTGCCAGCAGAGCCGGGTTGCTCACACTCAATCAGCCCCAGCATTTT. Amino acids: CASRAGLLTLNQPQHF.

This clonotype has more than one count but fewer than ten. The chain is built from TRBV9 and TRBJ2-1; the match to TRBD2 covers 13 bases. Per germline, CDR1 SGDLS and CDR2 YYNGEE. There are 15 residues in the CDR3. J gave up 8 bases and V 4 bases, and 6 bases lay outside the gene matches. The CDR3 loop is CASSHGLAGVDEQFF. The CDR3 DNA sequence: TGTGCCAGCAGCCACGGACTAGCGGGGGTCGATGAGCAGTTCTTC. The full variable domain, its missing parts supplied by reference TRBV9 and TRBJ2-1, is DSGVTQTPKHLITATGQRVTLRCSPRSGDLSVYWYQQSLDQGLQFLIQYYNGEERAKGNILERFSAQQFPDLHSELNLSSLELGDSALYFCASSHGLAGVDEQFFGPGTRLTVL.

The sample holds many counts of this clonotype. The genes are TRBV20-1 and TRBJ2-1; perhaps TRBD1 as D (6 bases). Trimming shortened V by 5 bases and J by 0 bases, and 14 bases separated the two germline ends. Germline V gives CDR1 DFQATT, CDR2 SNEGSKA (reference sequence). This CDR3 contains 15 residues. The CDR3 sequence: CSASQGFSSYNEQFF. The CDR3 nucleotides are TGCAGTGCTTCACAGGGCTTTAGCTCCTACAATGAGCAGTTCTTC.

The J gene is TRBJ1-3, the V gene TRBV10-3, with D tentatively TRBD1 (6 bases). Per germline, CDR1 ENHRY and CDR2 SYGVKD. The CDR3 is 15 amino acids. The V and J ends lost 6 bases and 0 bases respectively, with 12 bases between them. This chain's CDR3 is CAIRATGTSGNTIYF. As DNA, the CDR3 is TGTGCCATCAGAGCCACAGGGACCTCTGGAAACACCATATATTTT.

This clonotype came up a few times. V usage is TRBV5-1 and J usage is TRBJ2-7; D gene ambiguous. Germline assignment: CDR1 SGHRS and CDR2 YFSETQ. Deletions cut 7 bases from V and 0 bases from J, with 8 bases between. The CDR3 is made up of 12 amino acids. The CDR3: CASGTDSYEQYF. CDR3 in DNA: TGCGCCAGCGGCACGGACTCCTACGAGCAGTACTTC. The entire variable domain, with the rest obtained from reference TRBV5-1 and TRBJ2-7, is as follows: KAGVTQTPRYLIKTRGQQVTLSCSPISGHRSVSWYQQTPGQGLQFLFEYFSETQRNKGNFPGRFSGRQFSNSRSEMNVSTLELGDSALYLCASGTDSYEQYFGPGTRLTVT.

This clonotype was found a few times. The CDR3 loop reads CASSILQGPNQPQHF. For the CDR3, the DNA is TGTGCCAGTAGTATACTACAGGGTCCCAATCAGCCCCAGCATTTT. The rearrangement joins TRBV19 to TRBJ1-5; D may be TRBD1 (6 bases). The germline gives CDR1 LNHDA, CDR2 SQIVND (reference sequence). V shed 2 bases and J shed 3 bases, with 11 bases lying between them. The CDR3 covers 15 residues.

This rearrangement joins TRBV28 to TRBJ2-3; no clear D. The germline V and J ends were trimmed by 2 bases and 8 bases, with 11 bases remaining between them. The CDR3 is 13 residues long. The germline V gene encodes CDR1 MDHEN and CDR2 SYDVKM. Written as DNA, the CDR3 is TGTGCCAGCAGTTTAACCCGGCCCGGTACGCAGTATTTT. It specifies CASSLTRPGTQYF.

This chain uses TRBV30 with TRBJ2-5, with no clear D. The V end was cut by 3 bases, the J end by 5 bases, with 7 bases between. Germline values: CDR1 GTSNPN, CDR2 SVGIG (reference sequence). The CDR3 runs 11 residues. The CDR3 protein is CAWSSVETQYF. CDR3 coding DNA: TGTGCCTGGAGCTCCGTGGAGACCCAGTACTTC.

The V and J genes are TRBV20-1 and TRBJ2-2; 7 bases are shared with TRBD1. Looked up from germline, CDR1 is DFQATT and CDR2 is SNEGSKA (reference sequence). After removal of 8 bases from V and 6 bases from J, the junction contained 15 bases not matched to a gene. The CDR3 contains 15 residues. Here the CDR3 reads CSTTRQGGVSGELFF. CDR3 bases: TGCAGTACTACCAGACAGGGCGGAGTCTCCGGGGAGCTGTTTTTT.

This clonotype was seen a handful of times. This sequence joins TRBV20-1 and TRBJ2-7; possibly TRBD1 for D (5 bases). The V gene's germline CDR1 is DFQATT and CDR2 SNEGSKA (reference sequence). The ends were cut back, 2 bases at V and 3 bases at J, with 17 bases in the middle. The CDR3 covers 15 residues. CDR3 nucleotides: TGCAGTGCTAGACCCTTCCAGGGAAATTTCTACGAGCAGTACTTC. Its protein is CSARPFQGNFYEQYF.

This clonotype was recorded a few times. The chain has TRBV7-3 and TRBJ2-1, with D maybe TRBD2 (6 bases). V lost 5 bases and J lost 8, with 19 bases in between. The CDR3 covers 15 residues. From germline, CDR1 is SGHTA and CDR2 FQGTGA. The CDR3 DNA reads TGTGCCAGCAGCCCTGGCCGGGTAGCGGTTCATGAGCAGTTCTTC. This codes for CASSPGRVAVHEQFF.

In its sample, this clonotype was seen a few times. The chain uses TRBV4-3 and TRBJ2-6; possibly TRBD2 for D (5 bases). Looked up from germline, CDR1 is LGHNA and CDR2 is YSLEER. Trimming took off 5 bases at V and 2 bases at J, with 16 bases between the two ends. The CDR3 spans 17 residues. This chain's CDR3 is CASSDPPAGAGANVLTF. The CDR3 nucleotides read TGCGCCAGCAGCGACCCGCCGGCCGGGGCTGGGGCCAACGTCCTGACTTTC.

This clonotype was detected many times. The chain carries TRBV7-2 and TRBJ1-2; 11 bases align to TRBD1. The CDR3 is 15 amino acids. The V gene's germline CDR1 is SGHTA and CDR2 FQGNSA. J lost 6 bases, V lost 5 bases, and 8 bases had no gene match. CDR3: CASSPRTGGANGYTF. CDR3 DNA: TGTGCCAGCAGCCCCCGGACAGGGGGCGCGAATGGCTACACCTTC.

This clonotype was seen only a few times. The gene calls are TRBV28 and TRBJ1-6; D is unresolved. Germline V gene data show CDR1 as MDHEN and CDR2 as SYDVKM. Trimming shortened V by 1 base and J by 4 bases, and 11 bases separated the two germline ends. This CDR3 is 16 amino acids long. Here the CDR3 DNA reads TGTGCCAGCAGTTTATATTTTAGAGGTTATAATTCACCCCTCCACTTT. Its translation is CASSLYFRGYNSPLHF.

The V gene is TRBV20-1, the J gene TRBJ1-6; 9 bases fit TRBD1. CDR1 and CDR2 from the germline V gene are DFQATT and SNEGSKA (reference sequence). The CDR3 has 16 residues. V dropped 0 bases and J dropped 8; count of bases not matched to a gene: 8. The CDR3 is CSARDRNRGPHSPLHF. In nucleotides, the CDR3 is TGCAGTGCTAGAGATAGGAACAGGGGGCCACATTCACCCCTCCACTTT.

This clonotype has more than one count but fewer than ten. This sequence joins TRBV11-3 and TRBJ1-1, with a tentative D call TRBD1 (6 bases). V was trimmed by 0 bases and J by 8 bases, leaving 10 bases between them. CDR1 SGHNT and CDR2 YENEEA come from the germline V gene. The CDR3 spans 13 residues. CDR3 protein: CASSLDRTVEAFF. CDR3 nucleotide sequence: TGTGCCAGCAGCTTAGATAGGACAGTAGAAGCTTTCTTT.

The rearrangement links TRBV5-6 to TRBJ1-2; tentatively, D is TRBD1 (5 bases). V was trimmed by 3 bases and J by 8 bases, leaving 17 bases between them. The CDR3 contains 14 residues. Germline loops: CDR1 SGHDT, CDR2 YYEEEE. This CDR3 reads CASSSRGVPSGYTF. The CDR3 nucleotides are TGTGCCAGCAGCTCCCGGGGGGTCCCGAGCGGCTACACCTTC.

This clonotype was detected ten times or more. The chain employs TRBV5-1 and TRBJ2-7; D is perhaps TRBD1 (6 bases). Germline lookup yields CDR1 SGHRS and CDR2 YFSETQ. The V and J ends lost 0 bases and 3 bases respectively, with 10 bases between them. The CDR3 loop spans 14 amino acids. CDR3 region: CASSLEQGYYEQYF. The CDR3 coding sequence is TGCGCCAGCAGCTTGGAGCAGGGGTACTACGAGCAGTACTTC.

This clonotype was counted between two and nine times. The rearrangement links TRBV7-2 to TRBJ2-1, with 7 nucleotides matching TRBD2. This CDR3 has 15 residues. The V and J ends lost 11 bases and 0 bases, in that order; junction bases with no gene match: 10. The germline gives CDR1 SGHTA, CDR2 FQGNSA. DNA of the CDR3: TGTGCCTCGTCTACAGCGGGAAGCTCCTACAATGAGCAGTTCTTC. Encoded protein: CASSTAGSSYNEQFF.

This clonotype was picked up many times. The CDR3 region is CSASPLGDGYTF. DNA for the CDR3: TGCAGTGCTTCCCCATTGGGGGATGGCTACACCTTC. The J gene is TRBJ1-2, the V gene TRBV20-1; TRBD1 is a possible D gene (5 bases). Per the germline V gene, CDR1 is DFQATT and CDR2 is SNEGSKA (reference sequence). Between the trimmed V and J ends, which lost 5 bases and 6 bases, there was a span of 13 bases. The CDR3 totals 12 residues.

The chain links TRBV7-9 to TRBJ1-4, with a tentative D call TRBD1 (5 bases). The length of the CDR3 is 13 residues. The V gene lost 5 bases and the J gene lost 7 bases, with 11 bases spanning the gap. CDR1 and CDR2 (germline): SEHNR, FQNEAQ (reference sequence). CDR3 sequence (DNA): TGTGCCAGCAGCCCCGTAGGGGTTGAAAAACTGTTTTTT. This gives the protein CASSPVGVEKLFF.

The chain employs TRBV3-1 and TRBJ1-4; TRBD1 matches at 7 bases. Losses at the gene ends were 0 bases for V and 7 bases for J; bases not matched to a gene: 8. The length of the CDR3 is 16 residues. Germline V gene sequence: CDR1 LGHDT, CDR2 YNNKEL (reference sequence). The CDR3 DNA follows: TGTGCCAGCAGCCAAGAACGACAGGGACGGGGTGAAAAACTGTTTTTT. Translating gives CASSQERQGRGEKLFF. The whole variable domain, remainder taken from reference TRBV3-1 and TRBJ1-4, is DTAVSQTPKYLVTQMGNDKSIKCEQNLGHDTMYWYKQDSKKFLKIMFSYNNKELIINETVPNRFSPKSPDKAHLNLHINSLELGDSAVYFCASSQERQGRGEKLFFGSGTQLSVL.